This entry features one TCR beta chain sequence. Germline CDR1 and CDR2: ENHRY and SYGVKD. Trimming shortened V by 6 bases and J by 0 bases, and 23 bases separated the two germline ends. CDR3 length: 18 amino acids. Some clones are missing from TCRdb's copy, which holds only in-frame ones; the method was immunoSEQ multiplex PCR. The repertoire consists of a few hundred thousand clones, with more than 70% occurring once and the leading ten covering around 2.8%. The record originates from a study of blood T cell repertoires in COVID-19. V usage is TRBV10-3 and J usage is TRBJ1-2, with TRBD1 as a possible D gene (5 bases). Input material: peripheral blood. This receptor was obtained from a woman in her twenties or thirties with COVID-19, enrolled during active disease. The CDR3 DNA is TGTGCCATCAGGCAAATCTCTGGTGACGGACAAGCTAACTATGGCTACACCTTC. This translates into CAIRQISGDGQANYGYTF.